Following are 29 T cell receptor beta chains from one sample sequenced in a study of long-term antiretroviral therapy in people with HIV. At survey level, the immunoSEQ assay was run in its v3.0 version. Data came from immunoSEQ multiplex PCR; TCRdb stores just in-frame clones and leaves some out. The table shows 38,000 or so clones, with about 95% occurring only once. The sequencing here drew on unsorted PBMCs, taken approximately 9.5 years after starting antiretroviral therapy. The receptor set was obtained from a man aged 30 to 45 with HIV.

V is TRBV28 and J is TRBJ2-7, with D possibly TRBD2 on 5 matching bases. CDR3 length: 15 amino acids. Looked up from germline, CDR1 is MDHEN and CDR2 is SYDVKM. V gave up 5 bases and J gave up 5 bases, with 19 bases separating them. This chain's CDR3 is CASSKPLAEYNEQYF. For the CDR3, the DNA is TGTGCCAGCAGTAAACCCCTAGCTGAGTACAACGAGCAGTACTTC.

V gene TRBV2 combines with J gene TRBJ1-5, with D perhaps matching TRBD1 (5 bases). V was shortened by 6 bases and J by 2 bases, with 17 bases between the two germline ends. Germline V gives CDR1 SNHLY, CDR2 FYNNEI. CDR3 length: 16 amino acids. The CDR3 loop reads CASSQAVGRGNQPQHF. The DNA of the CDR3 is TGTGCCAGCAGCCAAGCTGTGGGCAGGGGCAATCAGCCCCAGCATTTT. Full variable domain (rest looked up from reference TRBV2 and TRBJ1-5): EPEVTQTPSHQVTQMGQEVILRCVPISNHLYFYWYRQILGQKVEFLVSFYNNEISEKSEIFDDQFSVERPDGSNFTLKIRSTKLEDSAMYFCASSQAVGRGNQPQHFGDGTRLSIL.

V and J are TRBV5-1 and TRBJ1-4; TRBD1 might be the D (5 bases). This CDR3 region has 16 residues. Germline assignment: CDR1 SGHRS and CDR2 YFSETQ. Trimming stripped 1 base from V and 3 bases from J, with 13 bases between. The CDR3 is CASSLTGSIANEKLFF. For the CDR3, the DNA is TGCGCCAGCAGCTTGACAGGTTCGATAGCTAATGAAAAACTGTTTTTT.

This chain joins TRBV2 and TRBJ2-3; D perhaps matches TRBD1 (6 bases). V lost 2 bases and J lost 5, with 11 bases in between. This CDR3 is built from 14 residues. CDR1 is SNHLY and CDR2 is FYNNEI in the germline V gene. The CDR3, as DNA: TGTGCCAGCAGTGAATGGCAGGGGTTAGATACGCAGTATTTT. Protein sequence: CASSEWQGLDTQYF.

This rearrangement joins TRBV5-1 to TRBJ2-5; 7 nucleotides match TRBD1. The germline V gene has CDR1 SGHRS and CDR2 YFSETQ. V shed 1 base and J 3 bases; nucleotides not matched to a gene: 6. The CDR3 sequence is 15 residues long. The CDR3 here is CASSLLGTEKETQYF. The CDR3 DNA is TGCGCCAGCAGCTTGCTGGGGACAGAGAAAGAGACCCAGTACTTC.

This chain joins TRBV30 and TRBJ1-1; TRBD1 is a possible D gene (5 bases). CDR3 length: 13 amino acids. V lost 5 bases and J lost 2, with 12 bases in between. The germline gives CDR1 GTSNPN, CDR2 SVGIG (reference sequence). DNA for the CDR3: TGTGCCTGGCATGGGACCCGCAACACTGAAGCTTTCTTT. It encodes CAWHGTRNTEAFF.

This clone has just a few counts. The gene calls are TRBV6-4 and TRBJ2-3; D is unresolved. The germline V and J ends were trimmed by 2 bases and 2 bases, with 5 bases remaining between them. This CDR3 comprises 13 residues. Germline V gene lookup returns CDR1 MRHNA and CDR2 SNTAGT. CDR3 loop: CASSDRVTDTQYF. The DNA for the CDR3 is TGTGCCAGCAGTGACAGGGTCACAGATACGCAGTATTTT.

V and J are TRBV9 and TRBJ2-3, with 9 bases that match TRBD2. The germline V gene encodes CDR1 SGDLS and CDR2 YYNGEE. Unmatched junction bases numbered 6, after V lost 0 bases and J lost 1 base. This CDR3 region has 17 residues. The CDR3 region has the DNA TGTGCCAGCAGCGTAGGTCAGGGGACTAGCCGCACAGATACGCAGTATTTT. It yields the protein CASSVGQGTSRTDTQYF.

This chain joins TRBV6-1 and TRBJ2-7, with D uncertain. Germline V gives CDR1 MNHNS, CDR2 SASEGT. The V and J ends lost 5 bases and 4 bases respectively, with 12 bases between them. The CDR3 runs 13 residues. CDR3 nucleotides: TGTGCCAGCAGTTCCTATGTGGGATACGAGCAGTACGTC. Protein: CASSSYVGYEQYV.

This clone was observed a single time. The V call is TRBV27, the J call TRBJ2-6, with D hard to call. The CDR3 consists of 15 residues. V lost 3 bases to trimming and J lost 2 bases, with 8 bases between them. Germline values: CDR1 MNHEY, CDR2 SMNVEV (reference sequence). CDR3 sequence reads: CASSLEGTGANVLTF. The CDR3 nucleotides read TGTGCCAGCAGTTTGGAAGGGACTGGGGCCAACGTCCTGACTTTC.

The gene calls are TRBV15 and TRBJ1-4, with D tentatively TRBD1 (5 bases). Germline V gene lookup returns CDR1 LNHNV and CDR2 YYDKDF (reference sequence). The CDR3 loop spans 11 amino acids. The ends were cut back, 3 bases at V and 10 bases at J, with 6 bases in the middle. The CDR3 DNA is TGTGCCACCAGCAGGGGGGGAAAACTGTTTTTT. This translates into CATSRGGKLFF. The variable domain in full, completed from reference TRBV15 and TRBJ1-4, reads DAMVIQNPRYQVTQFGKPVTLSCSQTLNHNVMYWYQQKSSQAPKLLFHYYDKDFNNEADTPDNFQSRRPNTSFCFLDIRSPGLGDTAMYLCATSRGGKLFFGSGTQLSVL.

The chain combines TRBV7-6 with TRBJ2-7; weak D call: TRBD1 (6 bases). The germline CDR1 and CDR2 sequences are SGHVS and FNYEAQ. The CDR3 has 15 amino acids. V was trimmed by 1 base and J by 1 base, leaving 11 bases between them. The CDR3: CASSLGSGESYEQYF. The CDR3 DNA follows: TGTGCCAGCAGCTTAGGGTCAGGGGAATCCTACGAGCAGTACTTC.

The chain couples TRBV2 to TRBJ1-2; 7 bases align to TRBD1. Germline lookup yields CDR1 SNHLY and CDR2 FYNNEI. The V segment lost 6 bases and the J segment 8 bases; nucleotides outside the gene matches: 12. The CDR3 is 14 amino acids. The CDR3 nucleotides read TGTGCCAGCAGACCGACAGGGATTCCGGTCGGCTACACCTTC. Amino acid sequence: CASRPTGIPVGYTF.

V is TRBV2 and J is TRBJ2-2, with 9 positions matching TRBD2. This CDR3 has 16 residues. The ends lost 4 bases at V and 4 bases at J; junction bases unmatched: 7. Germline values: CDR1 SNHLY, CDR2 FYNNEI. As DNA, the CDR3 is TGTGCCAGCAGTGGGGCTAGCGGGGTCGCCACCGGGGAGCTGTTTTTT. Its translation is CASSGASGVATGELFF. Combining the CDR3 with reference TRBV2 and TRBJ2-2 gives the whole variable domain EPEVTQTPSHQVTQMGQEVILRCVPISNHLYFYWYRQILGQKVEFLVSFYNNEISEKSEIFDDQFSVERPDGSNFTLKIRSTKLEDSAMYFCASSGASGVATGELFFGEGSRLTVL.

This chain joins TRBV15 and TRBJ1-1; D not certain. Trimming stripped 5 bases from V and 3 bases from J, with 19 bases between. Germline CDR1 and CDR2: LNHNV and YYDKDF (reference sequence). The CDR3 runs to 16 residues. The CDR3 region has the DNA TGTGCCACCAGCCGTAACTTAGACCCACCTTACACTGAAGCTTTCTTT. Translation: CATSRNLDPPYTEAFF. Looking up the rest from reference TRBV15 and TRBJ1-1 gives the full variable domain: DAMVIQNPRYQVTQFGKPVTLSCSQTLNHNVMYWYQQKSSQAPKLLFHYYDKDFNNEADTPDNFQSRRPNTSFCFLDIRSPGLGDTAMYLCATSRNLDPPYTEAFFGQGTRLTVV.

The chain couples TRBV28 to TRBJ1-2; no clear D gene. This CDR3 region has 13 residues. Per the germline V gene, CDR1 is MDHEN and CDR2 is SYDVKM. The V end lost 1 base, the J end lost 7 bases, and 10 bases lay between the germline ends. DNA for the CDR3: TGTGCCAGCAGTTTATATCGGGTTAGTGGCTACACCTTC. Encoded protein: CASSLYRVSGYTF.

The chain combines TRBV5-8 with TRBJ1-1; unclear D gene. Per the germline V gene, CDR1 is SGHTS and CDR2 is YDEGEE. The CDR3 extends over 13 amino acids. The V end was cut by 0 bases, the J end by 4 bases, with 7 bases between. This CDR3 reads CASSLGQATEAFF. CDR3 in DNA: TGTGCCAGCAGCTTGGGTCAGGCCACTGAAGCTTTCTTT.

The genes are TRBV4-1 and TRBJ2-2; 8 positions match TRBD1. Unmatched junction bases numbered 7, after V lost 5 bases and J lost 5 bases. CDR3 length: 15 amino acids. The germline gives CDR1 MGHRA, CDR2 YSYEKL. CDR3 protein: CASSYGTGWTGELFF. The CDR3 DNA is TGCGCCAGCAGCTATGGGACAGGATGGACCGGGGAGCTGTTTTTT.

This clone was observed a few times. The V call is TRBV19, the J call TRBJ1-1; possible D gene TRBD1, 6 bases. Germline V lookup: CDR1 LNHDA, CDR2 SQIVND (reference sequence). The length of the CDR3 is 14 residues. V was trimmed by 3 bases and J by 0 bases, leaving 8 bases between them. The DNA for the CDR3 is TGTGCCAGTAGTATGGGGGCAATGAACACTGAAGCTTTCTTT. Its translation: CASSMGAMNTEAFF.

This chain uses TRBV4-1 with TRBJ2-3, with TRBD2 identical over 7 bases. V was pared by 1 base and J by 4 bases, with 5 bases of the junction left unmatched. The CDR3 has 15 residues. Germline assignment: CDR1 MGHRA and CDR2 YSYEKL. As DNA, the CDR3 is TGCGCCAGCAGCCAAGTACTCCGGGGGGCAGATACGCAGTATTTT. Its protein product is CASSQVLRGADTQYF.

This chain connects TRBV28 to TRBJ2-3, with 7 bases matching TRBD2. This CDR3 contains 17 residues. The junction had 16 bases not matched to a gene; V was cut back by 5 bases and J by 5 bases. Germline V gene data show CDR1 as MDHEN and CDR2 as SYDVKM. This CDR3 reads CASSPPRGGGDLDTQYF. DNA for the CDR3: TGTGCCAGCAGTCCACCCCGGGGCGGGGGAGACCTAGATACGCAGTATTTT.

The rearrangement joins TRBV27 to TRBJ2-2; 7 nucleotides agree with TRBD2. V trimming: 1 base; J trimming: 1 base; junction bases outside the gene matches: 6. The V gene's germline CDR1 is MNHEY and CDR2 SMNVEV (reference sequence). The length of the CDR3 is 17 residues. DNA of the CDR3: TGTGCCAGCAGTTTATACGGGGGAGGGGTGAACACCGGGGAGCTGTTTTTT. Translated, it gives CASSLYGGGVNTGELFF.

The chain employs TRBV7-3 and TRBJ2-1; D not certain. This CDR3 comprises 15 residues. The V gene's germline CDR1 is SGHTA and CDR2 FQGTGA. V was shortened by 5 bases and J by 0 bases, with 11 bases between the two germline ends. CDR3 sequence reads: CASSPDPSSYNEQFF. For the CDR3, the DNA is TGTGCCAGCAGCCCCGACCCGAGCTCCTACAATGAGCAGTTCTTC.

This clone came up once. The chain carries TRBV7-3 and TRBJ2-1; 7 bases are shared with TRBD1. This CDR3 region has 16 residues. Germline-derived CDR1 and CDR2 are SGHTA and FQGTGA. The V segment lost 2 bases and the J segment 9 bases; nucleotides outside the gene matches: 13. This CDR3 is CASSLDGAAGGSEQFF. CDR3 coding DNA: TGTGCCAGCAGCTTAGACGGGGCGGCAGGGGGAAGTGAGCAGTTCTTC. Full variable domain (rest looked up from reference TRBV7-3 and TRBJ2-1): GAGVSQTPSNKVTEKGKYVELRCDPISGHTALYWYRQSLGQGPEFLIYFQGTGAADDSGLPNDRFFAVRPEGSVSTLKIQRTERGDSAVYLCASSLDGAAGGSEQFFGPGTRLTVL.

The chain has TRBV19 and TRBJ1-3, with D unclear. The V end lost 3 bases, the J end lost 0 bases, and 6 bases lay between the germline ends. This CDR3 has 14 amino acids. The germline V gene encodes CDR1 LNHDA and CDR2 SQIVND (reference sequence). Here the CDR3 reads CASSIQSSGNTIYF. The CDR3 DNA reads TGTGCCAGTAGTATTCAAAGCTCTGGAAACACCATATATTTT.

This clone was detected once. The V and J genes are TRBV29-1 and TRBJ2-2; 9 nucleotides line up with TRBD2. J gave up 3 bases and V 7 bases, and 12 bases lay outside the gene matches. The CDR3 covers 16 residues. Per germline, CDR1 SQVTM and CDR2 ANQGSEA. CDR3 sequence: CSAARGGGGDTGELFF. CDR3 in DNA: TGCAGCGCCGCTCGCGGAGGCGGGGGGGACACCGGGGAGCTGTTTTTT.

The chain carries TRBV11-1 and TRBJ2-1; D ambiguous. The CDR3 loop spans 18 amino acids. Germline assignment: CDR1 SGHAT and CDR2 FQDESV (reference sequence). Between the trimmed V and J ends, which lost 0 bases and 1 base, there was a span of 16 bases. In nucleotides, the CDR3 is TGTGCCAGCAGCTTAGCCCCTTTAAAAGCTCATTCCTACAATGAGCAGTTCTTC. Its translation: CASSLAPLKAHSYNEQFF. The full variable domain, in which reference TRBV11-1 and TRBJ2-1 provide the parts outside the CDR3, is EAEVAQSPRYKITEKSQAVAFWCDPISGHATLYWYRQILGQGPELLVQFQDESVVDDSQLPKDRFSAERLKGVDSTLKIQPAELGDSAMYLCASSLAPLKAHSYNEQFFGPGTRLTVL.

This chain uses TRBV27 with TRBJ1-2; tentatively, D is TRBD1 (5 bases). This CDR3 is 14 amino acids long. V shed 5 bases and J shed 8 bases, with 18 bases lying between them. CDR1 and CDR2 (germline): MNHEY, SMNVEV (reference sequence). The CDR3, as DNA: TGTGCCAGCAGTGATCAGGACAAACCGGGGGGCTACACCTTC. Protein sequence: CASSDQDKPGGYTF.

This chain's CDR3 is CASSTTGVGELFF. CDR3 sequence (DNA): TGTGCCAGCAGCACCACAGGGGTCGGGGAGCTGTTTTTT. V gene TRBV2 combines with J gene TRBJ2-2, with 7 bases lining up with TRBD1. The CDR3 extends over 13 amino acids. Germline trimming cut 6 bases from V and 7 bases from J; bases unmatched to any gene: 5. Looked up from germline, CDR1 is SNHLY and CDR2 is FYNNEI.